The TCR beta chain described here comes from a study of cytomegalovirus exposure and HLA in healthy donors listed by TCRdb under 2017. For context, the study as a whole: An earlier analysis of 587 of the donors reported around 280 Gb of sequence data and 117 million unique TCR beta sequences obtained from about 179 million T cells. Around 300 gigabases of sequencing data and 78 million or so unique TCR sequences were included in an early release covering 550 to 650 HLA-typed donors. Of the 300 to 450 genotyped donors, 75% to 85% were placed in the genetic ancestry cluster associated with self-reported Caucasian donors. The aim of the study was to test whether cataloging public T cell receptors could identify signatures of past pathogen exposure. The T cell repertoires of under 700 subjects were profiled by immunosequencing and related to cytomegalovirus serostatus. A separate validation cohort of 100 to 150 different subjects was used in addition to the roughly 720-subject first cohort. To predict cytomegalovirus infection status, the study combined high-throughput TCR immunosequencing, statistical association of individual TCRs with disease status, and machine learning. To study patterns of TCR occurrence, a later analysis re-analyzed previously published TCR beta repertoires from 600 to 750 donors and added high-resolution HLA genotyping. Rather than drawing on any new phenotypic data, the later analysis identified candidate immune exposures from TCR beta sequences and the way those sequences occurred across donors. To decide whether each TCR beta V gene segment behaved as functional or pseudogenic, an earlier analysis of several hundred of the donors relied on high-throughput TCR beta sequencing. Donor age, sex, ethnicity and CMV serostatus were compiled together with the repertoire data. In a later genetic analysis, genome-wide SNP genotypes for about three fifths of the 666 donors were used, and that subset was treated as a discovery cohort. Every repertoire in the discovery cohort had been generated on one and the same sequencing platform. Class I and class II HLA loci were covered by the typing at four-digit resolution. The number of donors typed differed by locus, with 629-630 for A, B, C, DRB1 and DQB1, more than 500 for DQA1, over 600 for DPA1, and 400 to 490 for DPB1. Several DR-DQ haplotypes were treated as single units for association and clustering because of strong linkage in the cohort. Among roughly 400 genotyped donors of the cohort, an average of approximately 250,000 unique TCR beta nucleotide sequences were sequenced per donor, roughly 18% of them non-productive. Overall study results and their limits: Some 15 rarely observed V segments, including chromosome 9 orphons, were excluded from the earlier analysis of some 590 of the donors because counts were too low. A further reported finding was that TCR beta sequences accurately predicted the HLA-A and HLA-B alleles for most subjects in the first cohort. It was suggested by the authors that the approach could potentially be generalized to other disease states and immunological phenotypes. In a later analysis, TCR association rates were found to vary across HLA loci, with the most associated TCRs seen for DRB1 alleles and the fewest for HLA-C alleles. Compared with the roughly 600-donor mean, donors in an Asian-associated ancestry cluster had fewer N-insertions in productive TCRs, according to a later genetic analysis. CMV serostatus was the only immune exposure information available for the cohort. Three of the identified cytomegalovirus-associated TCR beta chains were confirmed in vitro to be specific for cytomegalovirus antigens. An association between a missense DCLRE1C variant and V-gene and J-gene trimming of TCR beta chains was found in a later genetic analysis and replicated in an independent cohort. Several of the top co-occurrence clusters appeared to be linked to parvovirus B19, influenza, CMV and Epstein-Barr virus, according to a later analysis. A cluster of highly shared sequence variants was judged likely to be a technical artifact of the sequencing pipeline. In the study, around 150 TCR beta chains were listed as associated with cytomegalovirus. The classifier was reported to diagnose cytomegalovirus status with high specificity and sensitivity in both the original cohort and the validation cohort. The presence/absence analyses assumed that sequencing depth was roughly uniform across donors, and that assumption may not be true. In an earlier analysis of 500 to 650 of the donors, most TCR beta V segments appeared in productive rearrangements about 87% or about 30% of the time, broadly matching IMGT annotations. Because some donors lacked HLA typing at each locus, the association tests relied only on the typed subset. Some IMGT-functional V segments, including TRBV6-2 and TRBV6-3, could not be distinguished by the 87-base-pair reads and were therefore excluded. When HLA alleles, especially DR and DQ, strongly co-occurred, attributing TCR associations to individual alleles was difficult. Linkage disequilibrium might explain the correlated functional status among segregating V segments, but an unknown experimental factor could not be ruled out. In a later analysis, most CMV-associated TCR beta chains were found to appear HLA-restricted, with HLA associations seemingly driven largely by CMV exposure. Specific HLA alleles were associated with 16,951 TCR beta sequences at a false discovery rate of 0.05 in a later analysis. In a later analysis, HLA-associated TCR beta chains showed more clonal expansion and lower generation probabilities than non-associated chains that were equally common. Most TCR sequences were seen in very few donors, while some public TCRs were found in many individuals. This cohort had only TCR beta chains sequenced, and the lack of alpha or paired-chain data limited which features could be detected.

Turning to this clone: Its binding antigen is unknown. No quality values exist for individual bases; no much larger clone is one base distant.

Libraries were built with the immunoSEQ multiplex PCR assay. For the multiplex PCR, a mixture combining 60 forward primers for TCR Vbeta segments and 13 reverse primers for TCR Jbeta segments was used. The CDR3 region of rearranged TCR beta genes was amplified from genomic DNA with a multiplex PCR assay. The amplified TCR beta libraries were sequenced on the Illumina HiSeq System as 87-base-pair reads. The paper's processing steps were these. Across the 666 repertoires, a later analysis counted around 80 million unique TCR beta chains, around 11 million of which were shared by at least two donors. Raw reads were error-corrected and collapsed into unique sequences with a nearest-neighbor algorithm that merged closely related sequences to remove PCR and sequencing errors. V, D and J gene segments were assigned by aligning CDR3 sequences to IMGT reference sequences. For a sequence to be retained, a match of at least six nucleotides to both a V gene segment and a J gene segment was required. A rearrangement was called productive if the CDR3 had no stop codons and remained in frame with V and J, and every other rearrangement was called non-productive. CDR3 was defined by IMGT convention, running from the second conserved V-encoded cysteine to the conserved J-encoded phenylalanine. In an earlier analysis of more than 550 of the donors, sequences lacking an unambiguous match to a single V gene segment were excluded. An earlier analysis of several hundred of the donors called V segments functional above 56.7% productive rearrangements and segregating when the between-donor standard deviation exceeded 5%. A statistical classification framework was built to diagnose cytomegalovirus status from the catalog of TCR beta chain sequences. In a later analysis, V and J genes were assigned by comparing TCR nucleotide sequences against IMGT/GENE-DB human TR gene sequences. Using the TCRdist pipeline, a later analysis assigned CDR3 sequences along with most-parsimonious VDJ recombination scenarios. In a later analysis, every TCR beta chain was defined by the combination of its CDR3 amino acid sequence and its V-gene family, and reads without a unique V-gene family were dropped. In a later analysis, a few hundred highly shared, low-generation-probability nucleotide sequences were removed to address suspected cross-contamination and a sequencing artifact. In a later analysis, a clonal expansion index for each public chain was calculated from normalized within-repertoire ranks of inferred template counts. A later analysis computed generation probabilities with a VDJ recombination model fitted to out-of-frame rearrangements, and checked the results against IGoR. In a later analysis, hypergeometric tests were used to score TCR-TCR, TCR-HLA and TCR-CMV co-occurrence, with a repertoire-size bias correction applied to TCR pairs. In a later analysis, false discovery rates were estimated by permuting HLA or CMV assignments 20 times. A later analysis grouped co-occurring TCRs with DBSCAN, adding TCRdist sequence similarity when clustering within HLA-allele-positive subsets. Co-occurrence clustering excluded repertoires with fewer than 30,000 or more than 120,000 public chains, plus five with anomalous nucleotide sharing. The table comes from immuneACCESS by way of TCRdb, which keeps in-frame sequences with V and J called. Part of the clones is missing from these tables; in studies checked, under half for an unresolved V gene and the rest for unknown reasons. V, J and clone size are taken as reported in that table, and D and trimming were inferred from the DNA itself. For this sample the table gives approximately 85,000 clones, of which about 80% were detected only once. The top ten constitute less than 40% of the sample.

V lost 1 base and J lost 2 bases; the stretch between them is 8 bases long. Taken from the germline V gene, the CDR1 and CDR2 loops are SGHTA and FQGNSA. The CDR3 holds 14 amino acids from the cysteine to the phenylalanine. The read is trimmed to its CDR3 DNA, 42 bases read in frame from base 1. The cohort comprised fewer than 750 healthy bone marrow donors. At the time of sampling, every cohort member was nominally healthy, though immune exposures that went unrecorded were likely present. The donor was CMV seropositive and was included in the group of approximately 300 seropositive cohort members. Every donor gave a peripheral blood sample, and the peripheral blood mononuclear cells from that sample were used for TCR beta sequencing. Genomic DNA extraction from the blood cell samples was performed with the Qiagen DNeasy Blood Extraction Kit.

This sequence was found in a man aged 45 to 65 in good health and CMV-seropositive. Recombination connected TRBV7-2 to TRBJ2-5; the D gene is not confidently resolved. Material for sequencing was PBMCs. CDR3 loop: CASSLDWAQETQYF. The base sequence is TGTGCCAGCAGCTTAGATTGGGCGCAAGAGACCCAGTACTTC.